The 6 T cell receptor beta chains given below trace back to one sample, sequenced in a study of blood T cells in healthy people across ages (dated by TCRdb to the mid-2010s). The receptor library was made with 5' RACE. Sequenced using an Illumina HiSeq 2500. A second PCR of about 6 to 11 cycles was run with a J-beta primer mix and a sample-barcoded 5' primer. Through fastp at Q25 and MiXCR, TCRdb rebuilt clones from the public reads, retaining in-frame beta chains. Rows matching on CDR3 protein sequence are summarized as one entry with the most common DNA and genes. Within this sample are over 450,000 distinct CDR3 sequences, with about 24% of them counted one time only. The ten largest account for 8.5% to 9.5% of the sample. These sequences were also reported in another study, on T cells of mothers and their children.

The sequencing sample was made of blood. Every receptor here comes from a boy aged 10-17 years in good health.

This rearrangement joins TRBV7-3 to TRBJ1-2, with D maybe TRBD1 (5 bases). The germline V gene encodes CDR1 SGHTA and CDR2 FQGTGA. The CDR3 spans 16 residues. The V and J ends lost 1 base and 4 bases respectively, with 16 bases between them. The CDR3 bases are TGTGCCAGCAGCTTAAGAAGGGACCCAAGCCCCTATGGCTACACCTTC. It is translated as CASSLRRDPSPYGYTF.

The rearrangement uses TRBV20-1 and TRBJ2-1; TRBD1 aligns across 8 bases. Germline lookup yields CDR1 DFQATT and CDR2 SNEGSKA (reference sequence). V shed 4 bases, J shed 0 bases, and the junction held 2 bases outside the gene matches. The CDR3 extends over 14 amino acids. The DNA of the CDR3 is TGCAGTGCTACGGACAGGGTCTCCTACAATGAGCAGTTCTTC. This translates into CSATDRVSYNEQFF.

The chain joins TRBV20-1 to TRBJ2-3; D call uncertain. The CDR3 has 18 amino acids. Trimming removed 1 base at V and 1 base at J, with 21 bases between. Germline-derived CDR1 and CDR2 are DFQATT and SNEGSKA (reference sequence). The CDR3 DNA is TGCAGTGCTAGAGGTCATAGGGCCCGAAGCGACCGCACAGATACGCAGTATTTT. Translated: CSARGHRARSDRTDTQYF.

The rearrangement joins TRBV20-1 to TRBJ2-7; the D gene is possibly TRBD1 (6 bases). V gave up 1 base and J gave up 2 bases, with 12 bases separating them. Germline CDR1 reads DFQATT; CDR2 reads SNEGSKA (reference sequence). This CDR3 comprises 14 residues. Here the CDR3 DNA reads TGCAGTGCTAGAGTGGCAGGGGCACCCTACGAGCAGTACTTC. This gives the protein CSARVAGAPYEQYF.

The chain couples TRBV11-2 to TRBJ1-1, with D unresolved. Germline loops: CDR1 SGHAT, CDR2 FQNNGV. The CDR3 covers 16 residues. V dropped 0 bases and J dropped 1 base, with 12 bases sitting between them. The CDR3 protein is CASSLDYPGWNTEAFF. CDR3 nucleotide sequence: TGTGCCAGCAGCTTAGATTACCCGGGGTGGAACACTGAAGCTTTCTTT. Together with reference TRBV11-2 and TRBJ1-1, the CDR3 gives the full variable domain: EAGVAQSPRYKIIEKRQSVAFWCNPISGHATLYWYQQILGQGPKLLIQFQNNGVVDDSQLPKDRFSAERLKGVDSTLKIQPAKLEDSAVYLCASSLDYPGWNTEAFFGQGTRLTVV.

The CDR3 reads CASGGGFRDRATLAKNIQYF. The CDR3 coding sequence is TGTGCCAGCGGCGGAGGCTTCCGGGACAGGGCCACCCTAGCCAAAAACATTCAGTACTTC. The rearrangement joins TRBV7-2 to TRBJ2-4; TRBD1 matches at 9 bases. Germline V gene lookup returns CDR1 SGHTA and CDR2 FQGNSA. V was pared by 8 bases and J by 0 bases, with 20 bases of the junction left unmatched. This CDR3 is built from 20 residues.